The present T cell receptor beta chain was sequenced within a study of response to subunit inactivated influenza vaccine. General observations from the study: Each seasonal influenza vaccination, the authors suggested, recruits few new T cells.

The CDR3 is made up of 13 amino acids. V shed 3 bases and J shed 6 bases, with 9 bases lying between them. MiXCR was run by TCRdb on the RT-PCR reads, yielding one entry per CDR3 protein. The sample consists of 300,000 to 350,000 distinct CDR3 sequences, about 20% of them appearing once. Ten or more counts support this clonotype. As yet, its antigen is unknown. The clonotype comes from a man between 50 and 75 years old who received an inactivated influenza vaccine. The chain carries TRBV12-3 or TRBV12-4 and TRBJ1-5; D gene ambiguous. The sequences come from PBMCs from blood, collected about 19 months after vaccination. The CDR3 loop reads CASSFGSGQPQHF. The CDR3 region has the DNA TGTGCCAGCAGTTTTGGGTCTGGTCAGCCCCAGCATTTT.